The entry that follows covers one T cell receptor beta chain sequence. Its antigen is currently unknown. These data belong to a study of cytomegalovirus exposure and HLA in healthy donors. Study-wide results and caveats: Relative to equally common others, HLA-associated TCR beta chains showed greater clonal expansion in a later analysis.

Use of 60 Vbeta and 13 Jbeta primers characterized the PCR. Data came from immunoSEQ multiplex PCR; TCRdb stores just in-frame clones and leaves some out. The data contain approximately 110,000 clones, under 85% of them singletons. Sequencing was performed on PBMCs. This clonotype originated in a young man in good health and CMV-seropositive.

This chain's CDR3 is CASGTGTGITEAFF. CDR3 coding DNA: TGTGCTAGTGGAACTGGGACAGGGATAACTGAAGCTTTCTTT. V gene TRBV12-5 combines with J gene TRBJ1-1; 9 bases are a match to TRBD1. J lost 5 bases, V lost 6 bases, and 7 bases had no gene match. Germline V gives CDR1 LGHNT, CDR2 FRNRAP. This CDR3 is 14 amino acids long.